These 2 T cell receptor beta chains were sequenced from one sample in a study of blood T cells in healthy people across ages. Next came a second PCR, run for roughly 6 to 11 cycles, which used a sample-barcoded 5' primer along with a J-beta primer mix. TCRdb reprocessed the 5' RACE reads with MiXCR, giving one entry per CDR3 protein. Of roughly 700,000 distinct CDR3 sequences in the sample, 49% were seen once. The specimen sequenced was blood. Every receptor here comes from a woman aged 60 to 75 in good health.

This rearrangement joins TRBV6-6 to TRBJ2-7; D unresolved. V lost 5 bases and J 6 bases, leaving 14 bases between the germline ends. CDR3 length: 13 amino acids. In germline, CDR1 is MNHNY, CDR2 SVGAGI (reference sequence). DNA for the CDR3: TGTGCCAGCAGTGCCGCCCTTGGGGTCGAGCAGTACTTC. Amino acids: CASSAALGVEQYF.

Only a few counts were recorded for this clonotype. The chain recombines TRBV5-1 with TRBJ2-3, with 11 bases aligning to TRBD2. Germline-derived CDR1 and CDR2 are SGHRS and YFSETQ. The V segment lost 5 bases and the J segment 4 bases; nucleotides outside the gene matches: 9. The CDR3 covers 16 residues. In DNA form, the CDR3 reads TGCGCCAGCAGTCCGATAACTAGCGGGAGCCCAGATACGCAGTATTTT. It translates to CASSPITSGSPDTQYF.